The subject of this entry is one T cell receptor (beta chain). Source study methods: Estimation of nucleated cell counts was performed using reference gene primer amplification. Sequenced by immunoSEQ multiplex PCR; TCRdb stores in-frame clones only, minus some. V, J and clone size are those of that table, while D and trimming were read from the DNA. The table has 150,000 to 200,000 clones, just under 90% seen once; the top ten hold about 1%. The sample is drawn from a study of blood T cell repertoires in COVID-19. Across the study: Acute-phase and convalescent COVID-19 samples originated in the United States, Italy and Spain. From T cells, B-cell-depleted T cells, or PBMCs came the material, which was cDNA or gDNA.

The source is a woman under 30 who had recovered from COVID-19. Sequencing input: peripheral blood.

The CDR3 loop is CASSRKGDSLDSPLHF. The DNA of the CDR3 is TGTGCCAGCAGCCGGAAGGGAGATTCCTTGGATTCACCCCTCCACTTT. The chain employs TRBV5-4 and TRBJ1-6; D gene unclear. The CDR3 loop spans 16 amino acids. Trimming removed 4 bases at V and 8 bases at J, with 19 bases between. Germline-derived CDR1 and CDR2 are SGHNT and YYREEE (reference sequence).